These 17 T cell receptor beta chains share one sample of origin, sequenced in a study of T-cell memory formation after mild COVID-19. TCRdb called the 5' RACE reads again in MiXCR, with one record for every CDR3 protein. The top ten clones hold roughly 2.3% of a sample with about 190,000 distinct CDR3 sequences, 18% of them seen once. Sequenced sample: PBMCs or a T cell subset sorted from them (not recorded which). These receptors were obtained from an adult woman who had mild COVID-19 (a few samples of this study predate the infection). Cell type and time point are not known.

V gene TRBV20-1 combines with J gene TRBJ1-2; 7 bases are shared with TRBD1. Germline V gene lookup returns CDR1 DFQATT and CDR2 SNEGSKA (reference sequence). The CDR3 covers 11 residues. V lost 7 bases, J lost 5 bases, and 4 bases stayed unmatched. CDR3 DNA: TGCAGTGTTGGCAGGGGGTATGGCTACACCTTC. Translation gives CSVGRGYGYTF.

The chain uses TRBV12-3 or TRBV12-4 and TRBJ2-2, with D possibly TRBD1 on 5 matching bases. The CDR3 runs to 14 residues. V was trimmed by 9 bases and J by 1 base, leaving 12 bases between them. CDR3 sequence reads: CASRFRENTGELFF. The CDR3 DNA reads TGTGCCAGTAGATTCAGGGAGAACACCGGGGAGCTGTTTTTT.

This clonotype appeared a few times. This chain uses TRBV7-2 with TRBJ2-1, with a weak D call TRBD2 (7 bases). This CDR3 region has 15 residues. Germline V CDR1 and CDR2: SGHTA, FQGNSA. The V end was cut by 5 bases, the J end by 2 bases, with 13 bases between. CDR3 loop: CASSPGRGPYNEQFF. CDR3 nucleotide sequence: TGTGCCAGCAGCCCCGGGCGGGGGCCCTACAATGAGCAGTTCTTC. Full variable domain (missing parts from reference TRBV7-2 and TRBJ2-1): GAGVSQSPSNKVTEKGKDVELRCDPISGHTALYWYRQSLGQGLEFLIYFQGNSAPDKSGLPSDRFSAERTGGSVSTLTIQRTQQEDSAVYLCASSPGRGPYNEQFFGPGTRLTVL.

This chain joins TRBV9 and TRBJ2-3; perhaps TRBD2 as D (6 bases). The V end lost 3 bases, the J end lost 8 bases, and 10 bases lay between the germline ends. The CDR3 runs 12 residues. CDR1 is SGDLS, CDR2 YYNGEE, per germline. Written as DNA, the CDR3 is TGTGCCAGCAGCGAGGAAGCGGGTACGCAGTATTTT. It yields the protein CASSEEAGTQYF.

The chain joins TRBV5-1 to TRBJ1-2; D is unclear. Germline V gives CDR1 SGHRS, CDR2 YFSETQ. The CDR3 is 13 amino acids. Trimming took off 4 bases at V and 0 bases at J, with 7 bases between the two ends. The CDR3 sequence is CASSDGANYGYTF. DNA for the CDR3: TGCGCCAGCAGCGACGGCGCTAACTATGGCTACACCTTC.

This clonotype was found many times. This chain uses TRBV5-1 with TRBJ1-2, with a possible D match to TRBD1 (5 bases). CDR3 length: 13 residues. The germline V gene encodes CDR1 SGHRS and CDR2 YFSETQ. Trimming left V 0 bases short and J 8 bases short, with 11 bases between. The CDR3 is CASSLDGGSGYTF. The CDR3 DNA sequence: TGCGCCAGCAGCTTGGATGGGGGTTCCGGCTACACCTTC. Drawing the rest from reference TRBV5-1 and TRBJ1-2, the complete variable domain is KAGVTQTPRYLIKTRGQQVTLSCSPISGHRSVSWYQQTPGQGLQFLFEYFSETQRNKGNFPGRFSGRQFSNSRSEMNVSTLELGDSALYLCASSLDGGSGYTFGSGTRLTVV.

The chain employs TRBV27 and TRBJ2-7; D tentatively reads TRBD1 or TRBD2 (5 bases each). V was trimmed by 6 bases and J by 3 bases, leaving 15 bases between them. CDR3 size: 14 residues. Germline-derived CDR1 and CDR2 are MNHEY and SMNVEV (reference sequence). The CDR3 region is CASSWDARNYEQYF. Written as DNA, the CDR3 is TGTGCCAGCAGCTGGGACGCCCGGAACTACGAGCAGTACTTC.

This chain joins TRBV5-5 and TRBJ2-1; D may match TRBD1 or TRBD2 (5 bases each). V shed 3 bases and J shed 1 base, with 14 bases lying between them. Germline V lookup: CDR1 SGHKS, CDR2 YYEKEE (reference sequence). This CDR3 spans 16 amino acids. The CDR3 is CASSSGRDGSYNEQFF. Written as DNA, the CDR3 is TGTGCCAGCAGCTCGGGCAGGGACGGGTCCTACAATGAGCAGTTCTTC. Full variable domain (remainder filled in from reference TRBV5-5 and TRBJ2-1): DAGVTQSPTHLIKTRGQQVTLRCSPISGHKSVSWYQQVLGQGPQFIFQYYEKEERGRGNFPDRFSARQFPNYSSELNVNALLLGDSALYLCASSSGRDGSYNEQFFGPGTRLTVL.

The genes are TRBV6-1 and TRBJ1-2, with 7 bases identical to TRBD1. The CDR3 is 17 residues long. The V gene end was trimmed by 3 bases and the J gene end by 8 bases; junction bases not matched to a gene: 18. Germline CDR1 MNHNS, CDR2 SASEGT. The CDR3 spells CASSDRPPGTVVGGYTF. The CDR3 region has the DNA TGTGCCAGCAGTGACCGCCCGCCCGGGACAGTCGTCGGAGGCTACACCTTC.

A few counts support this clonotype. The V call is TRBV29-1, the J call TRBJ2-7; TRBD2 might be the D (5 bases). The germline gives CDR1 SQVTM, CDR2 ANQGSEA. This CDR3 is 12 amino acids long. The ends were cut back, 6 bases at V and 2 bases at J, with 11 bases in the middle. The CDR3 spells CSVGRGTYEQYF. Here the CDR3 DNA reads TGCAGCGTAGGCCGGGGTACCTACGAGCAGTACTTC.

The chain has TRBV18 and TRBJ2-1, with D possibly being TRBD2 (6 bases). V shed 3 bases and J shed 4 bases, with 13 bases lying between them. This CDR3 has 15 amino acids. Per the germline V gene, CDR1 is KGHSH and CDR2 is LQKENI. The CDR3: CASSPGRGTYNEQFF. CDR3 in DNA: TGTGCCAGCTCACCGGGGAGAGGGACTTACAATGAGCAGTTCTTC.

This chain joins TRBV3-1 and TRBJ2-7; unclear D gene. CDR1 and CDR2 from the germline V gene are LGHDT and YNNKEL (reference sequence). V lost 5 bases, J lost 5 bases, and 19 bases lay in between. The CDR3 is 15 amino acids. This chain's CDR3 is CASSLNPRGDNEQYF. CDR3 coding DNA: TGTGCCAGCAGCTTAAATCCTCGCGGAGATAACGAGCAGTACTTC.

This clonotype was detected only a few times. This chain connects TRBV29-1 to TRBJ1-1, with D unresolved. Germline CDR1 SQVTM, CDR2 ANQGSEA. V lost 7 bases to trimming and J lost 5 bases, with 14 bases between them. CDR3 length: 12 residues. The CDR3 sequence is CSARSGVTEAFF. The CDR3 nucleotides read TGCAGCGCCCGAAGCGGGGTTACTGAAGCTTTCTTT.

The rearrangement uses TRBV6-6 and TRBJ2-5; tentatively, D is TRBD2 (7 bases). V lost 8 bases to trimming and J lost 4 bases, with 11 bases between them. Germline V lookup: CDR1 MNHNY, CDR2 SVGAGI (reference sequence). The CDR3 sequence is 12 residues long. The CDR3 loop reads CASRGAGETQYF. CDR3 sequence (DNA): TGTGCCAGCCGGGGGGCGGGAGAGACCCAGTACTTC.

V gene TRBV15 combines with J gene TRBJ1-2, with 7 bases fitting TRBD1. CDR1 is LNHNV and CDR2 is YYDKDF in the germline V gene (reference sequence). V dropped 0 bases and J dropped 4; count of bases not matched to a gene: 5. The CDR3 totals 15 residues. The CDR3 is CATSREVRQGYGYTF. CDR3 in DNA: TGTGCCACCAGCAGAGAAGTACGACAGGGCTATGGCTACACCTTC.

V and J are TRBV20-1 and TRBJ2-3; D is ambiguous. Trimming stripped 1 base from V and 2 bases from J, with 13 bases between. Germline lookup yields CDR1 DFQATT and CDR2 SNEGSKA (reference sequence). The CDR3 spans 15 residues. DNA for the CDR3: TGCAGTGCTAGAGTTGGTGGGTCTTACACAGATACGCAGTATTTT. Translated, it gives CSARVGGSYTDTQYF.

The V call is TRBV5-5, the J call TRBJ2-3, with TRBD2 as a possible D gene (6 bases). Trimming took off 4 bases at V and 2 bases at J, with 14 bases between the two ends. CDR1 is SGHKS and CDR2 is YYEKEE in the germline V gene (reference sequence). This CDR3 is 15 amino acids long. CDR3 coding DNA: TGTGCCAGCAGCCCGGGGGACTTTCCCACAGATACGCAGTATTTT. This codes for CASSPGDFPTDTQYF.